The TCR beta chain under discussion was sequenced for a study of neurological immune-mediated disorders (dated by TCRdb to the late 2010s). About the study as a whole: Among the approximately 35 multiple sclerosis patients, about 30 had relapsing-remitting MS and 3 had secondary progressive MS. Peripheral blood TCR-beta repertoires from patients with HTLV-I-associated myelopathy (HAM/TSP), patients with multiple sclerosis, and healthy controls were compared in the study using UMI-based sequencing. Alongside PBMC samples, the set of some 98 TCR-beta libraries contained longitudinal samples, technical triplicates, and paired CD4+ and CD8+ T-cell subsets that had been sorted. Of the approximately 70 subjects in the cohort, approximately 15 were HAM/TSP patients, roughly 35 were multiple sclerosis patients, and some 20 were healthy controls. Study-wide conclusions, independent of this receptor: TCR clonal expansion was greatest in HAM/TSP patients and smallest in MS patients, who ranked below even healthy controls. Repertoires from 18 of 34 MS patients were grouped by phylogenetic analysis into a cluster of related CDR3 sequences, suggesting a possible repertoire-level signature. No association of the MS cluster with clinical or MRI features was observed, and the need for larger cohorts was stated by the authors. No identical CDR3 amino acid sequences were found to be shared among expanded clones across subjects, suggesting that TCR-beta repertoires were private in all groups.

This clonotype appeared many times. This receptor's antigen is unknown. No base qualities exist here, and no much larger clone lies one base off it. V loses 3 bases at its end and J loses 0 bases; junction bases beyond the gene matches: 1. From a lookup of the germline V gene, CDR1 and CDR2 are SGHRS and YFSETQ. Taken from cysteine to phenylalanine, the CDR3 has 14 residues. Of all the DNA, just the CDR3 is kept, 42 bases in frame from base 1. cDNA was synthesized by template-switch 5'RACE using a primer with a 10-nucleotide random unique molecular identifier that tagged each TCR transcript. Over 180 million TCR-beta sequences, covering 15-18 subjects, were produced in each sequencing run. Total RNA was extracted with the RNeasy kit. The KAPA Real-time Library Amplification kit was used to amplify TCR-beta VDJ regions with primers targeting the TCR constant region and the 5'RACE anchor. Sample indexes and Illumina adaptors were added in a first PCR, after which library yield was increased in a second PCR. After Ampure bead purification, the roughly 650 bp TCR product was size-selected on a 2% E-gel SizeSelection system. Before pooling, library quality was assessed on a Bioanalyzer, concentration was determined with Qubit, and library quantification was performed with the Kapa Library Quantification kit. An Illumina HiSeq 2500 was used to sequence the libraries paired-end at 2 x 150 bp. To increase sequence diversity, about 23-32% phiX was spiked into each library pool. Turning to the authors' computational methods: Quality-filtered reads were processed with the UMI-based MiGEC pipeline, which removed over 85% of raw TCR sequences during error correction. VDJ genes were aligned to IMGT germline references, and clonotypes were defined by unique CDR3 amino acid sequence plus V-J genes. VDJtools evaluated clonal expansion, Shannon diversity and CDR3 relatedness (CalcPairwiseDistances, ClusterSamples); CLCbio workbench built phylogenetic trees. Expanded clones were defined as having at least 8 unique UMIs, based on coefficient-of-variation modelling across technical triplicates. TCRdb reanalyzed the raw reads on its own, using fastp at Q25 for trimming and MiXCR for clone calling, and kept in-frame beta chains. Entries are consolidated by CDR3 protein sequence, retaining the most common genes and DNA. The V and J calls follow TCRdb's processing rather than the paper's. Across this sample there are 55,000 or so distinct CDR3 sequences, with 3% to 4% seen only once. Jointly, the top ten make up approximately 1.8% of the sample.

TCR libraries for sorted subsets were made from some 1 million sorted CD4+ or CD8+ T cells. The multiple sclerosis patients were enrolled in a US clinical protocol that used magnetic resonance imaging to evaluate disease progression. Peripheral blood was subjected to Ficoll-Hypaque density gradient centrifugation to isolate PBMCs, which were then cryopreserved in liquid nitrogen. Paired sorted CD4+ and CD8+ subsets came from healthy controls, HAM/TSP patients and MS patients. Sequenced input: CD4+ T cells from blood. The TCR comes from a woman aged 40 to 50 with multiple sclerosis. Recombination joined TRBV5-1 with TRBJ2-7; a stretch of 9 junction bases matches TRBD1. The bases read TGCGCCAGCAGCTGGGACAGGGCCTCCTACGAGCAGTACTTC. Translation gives CASSWDRASYEQYF.